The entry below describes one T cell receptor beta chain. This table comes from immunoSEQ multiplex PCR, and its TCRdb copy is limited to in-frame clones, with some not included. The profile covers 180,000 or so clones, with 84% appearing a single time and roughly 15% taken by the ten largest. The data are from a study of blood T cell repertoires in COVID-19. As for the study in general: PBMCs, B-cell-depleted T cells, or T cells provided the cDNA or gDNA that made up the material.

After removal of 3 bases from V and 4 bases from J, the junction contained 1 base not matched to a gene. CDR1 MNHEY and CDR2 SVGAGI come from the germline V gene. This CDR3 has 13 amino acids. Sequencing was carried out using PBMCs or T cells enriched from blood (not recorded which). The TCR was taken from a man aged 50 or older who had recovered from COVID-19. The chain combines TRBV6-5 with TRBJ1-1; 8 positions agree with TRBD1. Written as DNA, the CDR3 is TGTGCCAGCAGTTATACAGGGGGCACTGAAGCTTTCTTT. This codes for CASSYTGGTEAFF.